The 21 T cell receptor beta chains below come from one sample, sequenced in a study of monozygotic twins with inflammatory bowel disease. TCRdb derives one entry per CDR3 protein from the 5' RACE reads, leaving out DNA. The repertoire shows over 100,000 distinct CDR3 sequences; the top ten hold under 15%. The sample was blood. The receptors stem from a human donor with ulcerative colitis or Crohn's disease, or a healthy co-twin of an affected twin (not recorded which).

The chain has TRBV25-1 and TRBJ2-1; checking the TCRdb D call of TRBD2 is not possible without DNA. Germline CDR1 MGHDK, CDR2 SYGVNS. The CDR3 is 14 amino acids. The CDR3 region is CASSDWAGSNEQFF.

V is TRBV5-6 and J is TRBJ1-1. The germline gives CDR1 SGHDT, CDR2 YYEEEE. This CDR3 region has 15 residues. CDR3 residues: CASSLSGRILPEAFF.

The chain carries TRBV27 and TRBJ1-1. CDR3 length: 13 residues. Germline CDR1 and CDR2: MNHEY and SMNVEV (reference sequence). CDR3 loop: CASRVGRYTEAFF.

The CDR3 is CASSFEDDRPVNNEQFF. V is TRBV5-6 and J is TRBJ2-1; TCRdb's D gene call, TRBD1, goes unchecked for lack of DNA. CDR3 length: 17 amino acids. Germline lookup yields CDR1 SGHDT and CDR2 YYEEEE.

The gene calls are TRBV7-3 and TRBJ2-1; TCRdb returns TRBD2, unconfirmable since there is no DNA. Germline V gene data show CDR1 as SGHTA and CDR2 as FQGTGA. The CDR3 runs to 15 residues. CDR3 in amino acids: CASSSIADSYNEQFF.

V and J are TRBV5-1 and TRBJ1-1; TCRdb's D call, TRBD1, is unchecked because there is no DNA. Germline V gives CDR1 SGHRS, CDR2 YFSETQ. The CDR3 contains 13 residues. The CDR3 here is CASSLRGGTEAFF.

The rearrangement links TRBV15 to TRBJ2-2; TCRdb reports TRBD1, a call that lacks DNA to check it against. Per the germline V gene, CDR1 is LNHNV and CDR2 is YYDKDF (reference sequence). CDR3 length: 12 residues. CDR3 sequence reads: CATSLEGRELFF.

This rearrangement joins TRBV5-1 to TRBJ2-3; the D gene TCRdb calls, TRBD2, cannot be checked with no DNA. The CDR3 is made up of 19 amino acids. Germline CDR1 SGHRS, CDR2 YFSETQ. CDR3: CASSWGLAGVPPSTDTQYF.

V and J are TRBV5-1 and TRBJ2-1. CDR1 and CDR2 (germline): SGHRS, YFSETQ. The CDR3 runs to 14 residues. This CDR3 is CASSLGFESNEQFF. Looking up the rest from reference TRBV5-1 and TRBJ2-1 gives the full variable domain: KAGVTQTPRYLIKTRGQQVTLSCSPISGHRSVSWYQQTPGQGLQFLFEYFSETQRNKGNFPGRFSGRQFSNSRSEMNVSTLELGDSALYLCASSLGFESNEQFFGPGTRLTVL.

The rearrangement joins TRBV5-5 to TRBJ1-2; as DNA is missing, the TRBD1 call by TCRdb cannot be tested. This CDR3 contains 18 residues. Germline lookup yields CDR1 SGHKS and CDR2 YYEKEE (reference sequence). CDR3 protein: CASSWGRGSDAGGYGYTF.

V gene TRBV29-1 combines with J gene TRBJ2-7. The germline V gene has CDR1 SQVTM and CDR2 ANQGSEA. The CDR3 spans 13 residues. The CDR3 loop is CSVLGRGSYEQYF.

This rearrangement joins TRBV29-1 to TRBJ2-7; TCRdb selects TRBD2, and the lack of DNA leaves this call unchecked. The CDR3 spans 14 residues. Germline V gene data show CDR1 as SQVTM and CDR2 as ANQGSEA. This CDR3 is CSVVVGLSTYEQYF.

The chain combines TRBV18 with TRBJ2-1. CDR3 length: 15 amino acids. Germline V CDR1 and CDR2: KGHSH, LQKENI. This CDR3 is CASSLLGTSYNEQFF. Full variable domain (outside the CDR3, taken from reference TRBV18 and TRBJ2-1): NAGVMQNPRHLVRRRGQEARLRCSPMKGHSHVYWYRQLPEEGLKFMVYLQKENIIDESGMPKERFSAEFPKEGPSILRIQQVVRGDSAAYFCASSLLGTSYNEQFFGPGTRLTVL.

The genes are TRBV7-9 and TRBJ2-1. This CDR3 spans 14 amino acids. Germline values: CDR1 SEHNR, CDR2 FQNEAQ (reference sequence). CDR3: CASSLAVSKDEQFF. Supplemented by reference TRBV7-9 and TRBJ2-1, the full variable domain reads DTGVSQNPRHKITKRGQNVTFRCDPISEHNRLYWYRQTLGQGPEFLTYFQNEAQLEKSRLLSDRFSAERPKGSFSTLEIQRTEQGDSAMYLCASSLAVSKDEQFFGPGTRLTVL.

The CDR3 sequence: CASTKEADGSYGYTF. The chain joins TRBV5-1 to TRBJ1-2. CDR1 and CDR2 from the germline V gene are SGHRS and YFSETQ. CDR3 size: 15 residues. The full variable domain, with the rest looked up from reference TRBV5-1 and TRBJ1-2, is KAGVTQTPRYLIKTRGQQVTLSCSPISGHRSVSWYQQTPGQGLQFLFEYFSETQRNKGNFPGRFSGRQFSNSRSEMNVSTLELGDSALYLCASTKEADGSYGYTFGSGTRLTVV.

The chain has TRBV16 and TRBJ1-1. This CDR3 is 14 amino acids long. Germline V gene lookup returns CDR1 KGHSY and CDR2 FQNENV. The CDR3 here is CASSRQPANTEAFF.

CDR3: CASRVVLPSYNEQFF. The chain recombines TRBV5-1 with TRBJ2-1. Germline V gives CDR1 SGHRS, CDR2 YFSETQ. The CDR3 covers 15 residues.

The J gene is TRBJ1-1, the V gene TRBV11-1; lacking DNA, the TRBD1 call made by TCRdb goes unchecked. Germline values: CDR1 SGHAT, CDR2 FQDESV (reference sequence). This CDR3 has 19 residues. The CDR3 reads CASSFPGGRGQGVNTEAFF.

This chain connects TRBV5-1 to TRBJ1-6; TCRdb selects TRBD1, and the lack of DNA leaves this call unchecked. The CDR3 extends over 14 amino acids. CDR1 is SGHRS and CDR2 is YFSETQ in the germline V gene. The CDR3 region is CASSPGGGDSPLHF. The complete variable domain, with remaining parts taken from reference TRBV5-1 and TRBJ1-6, reads KAGVTQTPRYLIKTRGQQVTLSCSPISGHRSVSWYQQTPGQGLQFLFEYFSETQRNKGNFPGRFSGRQFSNSRSEMNVSTLELGDSALYLCASSPGGGDSPLHFGNGTRLTVT.

This sequence joins TRBV5-1 and TRBJ2-1; TCRdb's D gene call, TRBD2, goes unchecked for lack of DNA. Germline assignment: CDR1 SGHRS and CDR2 YFSETQ. The CDR3 is 16 residues long. The CDR3 loop is CASSLAVGGAYNEQFF.

The chain has TRBV5-4 and TRBJ2-1; TCRdb's D call of TRBD1 is untestable without DNA. The CDR3 runs 15 residues. CDR1 and CDR2 (germline): SGHNT, YYREEE (reference sequence). The CDR3: CASSPTGDSYNEQFF.